This TCR beta chain was profiled in a study of regulatory dendritic cells for organ transplantation. The CDR3 length is 16 residues. Trimming stripped 0 bases from V and 2 bases from J, with 13 bases between. Germline values: CDR1 LGHNA, CDR2 YNFKEQ. Some clones are missing from TCRdb's copy, which holds only in-frame ones; the method was immunoSEQ multiplex PCR. There are 12,000 or so clones in the sample; roughly 91% occur only once, and roughly 0.47% lies in the top ten. A few counts support this clone. Its antigen is unidentified. Study-wide findings and caveats: Mature dendritic cells appeared to drive more memory CD8+ clonal expansion than regulatory ones. Naive T cells showed high diversity, memory cells less, memory CD8+ least.

Sorted T cells were CFSE-labeled and cultured 5 days with allogeneic regulatory or mature dendritic cells at 1:10. This TCR was sampled from a human donor in good health. The chain carries TRBV4-2 and TRBJ1-1; D may be TRBD1 (6 bases). Sequenced: naive CD8+ T cells from blood cultured with dendritic cells. Subset reported: CD45RA+ naive T cells. The CDR3 nucleotides read TGTGCCAGCAGCCAAGATCTGGACAGAGTTAACACTGAAGCTTTCTTT. This translates into CASSQDLDRVNTEAFF.